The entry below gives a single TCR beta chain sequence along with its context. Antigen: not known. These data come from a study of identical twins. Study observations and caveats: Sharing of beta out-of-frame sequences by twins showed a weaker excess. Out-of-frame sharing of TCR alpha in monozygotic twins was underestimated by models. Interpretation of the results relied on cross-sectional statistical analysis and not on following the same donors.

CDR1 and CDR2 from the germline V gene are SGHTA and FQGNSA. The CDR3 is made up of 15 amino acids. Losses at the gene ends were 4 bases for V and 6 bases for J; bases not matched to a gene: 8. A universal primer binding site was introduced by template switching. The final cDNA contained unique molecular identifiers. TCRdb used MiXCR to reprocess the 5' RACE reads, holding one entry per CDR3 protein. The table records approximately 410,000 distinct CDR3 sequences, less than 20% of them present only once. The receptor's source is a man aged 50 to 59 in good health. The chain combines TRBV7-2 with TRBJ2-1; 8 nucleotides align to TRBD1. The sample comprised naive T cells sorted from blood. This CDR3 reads CASSYPRTGSNEQFF. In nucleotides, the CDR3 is TGTGCCAGCAGCTATCCCCGGACAGGGAGCAATGAGCAGTTCTTC.